This T cell receptor beta chain comes out of a study of OX40 agonist ivuxolimab in advanced cancers. V dropped 2 bases and J dropped 6; count of bases not matched to a gene: 5. Germline CDR1 is MNHEY and CDR2 is SMNVEV (reference sequence). This CDR3 has 15 residues. TCRdb keeps only in-frame clones here, not all; method: immunoSEQ multiplex PCR. Of 50,000 to 65,000 clones in the sample, approximately 85% were seen once. This chain links TRBV27 with TRBJ2-1, with 9 bases aligning to TRBD1. The sample was CD4+ or CD8+ T cells sorted from blood, taken in a trial of the OX40 agonist ivuxolimab. The sequence was obtained from an adult with an advanced solid tumor such as melanoma, head and neck, liver or kidney cancer. The CDR3 sequence: CASSLRGQGSNEQFF. The CDR3 DNA sequence: TGTGCCAGCAGTTTAAGGGGACAGGGATCCAATGAGCAGTTCTTC.